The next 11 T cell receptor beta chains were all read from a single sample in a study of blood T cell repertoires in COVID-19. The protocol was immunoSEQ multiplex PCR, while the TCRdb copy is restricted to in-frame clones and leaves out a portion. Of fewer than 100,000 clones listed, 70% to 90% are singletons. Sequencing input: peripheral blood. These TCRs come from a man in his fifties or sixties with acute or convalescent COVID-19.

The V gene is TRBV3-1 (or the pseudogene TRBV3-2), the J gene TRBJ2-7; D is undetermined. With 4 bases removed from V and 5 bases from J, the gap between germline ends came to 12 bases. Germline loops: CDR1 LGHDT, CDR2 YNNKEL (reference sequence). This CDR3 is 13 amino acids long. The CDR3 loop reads CASSLPPLHEQYF. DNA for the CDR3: TGTGCCAGCAGCCTCCCCCCTCTCCACGAGCAGTACTTC.

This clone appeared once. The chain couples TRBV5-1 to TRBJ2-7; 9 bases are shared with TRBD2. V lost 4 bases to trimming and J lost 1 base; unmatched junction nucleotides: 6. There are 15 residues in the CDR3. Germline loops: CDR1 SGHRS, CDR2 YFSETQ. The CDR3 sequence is CASSEPAGGSYEQYF. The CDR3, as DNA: TGCGCCAGCAGCGAGCCGGCGGGAGGGTCCTACGAGCAGTACTTC. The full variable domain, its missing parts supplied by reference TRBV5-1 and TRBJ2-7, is KAGVTQTPRYLIKTRGQQVTLSCSPISGHRSVSWYQQTPGQGLQFLFEYFSETQRNKGNFPGRFSGRQFSNSRSEMNVSTLELGDSALYLCASSEPAGGSYEQYFGPGTRLTVT.

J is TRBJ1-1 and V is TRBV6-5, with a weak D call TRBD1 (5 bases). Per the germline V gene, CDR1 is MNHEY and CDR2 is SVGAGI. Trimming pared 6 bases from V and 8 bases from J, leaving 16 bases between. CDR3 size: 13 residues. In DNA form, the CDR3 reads TGTGCCAGCAGAACCGGTGGGGCTAGGGAAGCTTTCTTT. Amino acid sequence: CASRTGGAREAFF.

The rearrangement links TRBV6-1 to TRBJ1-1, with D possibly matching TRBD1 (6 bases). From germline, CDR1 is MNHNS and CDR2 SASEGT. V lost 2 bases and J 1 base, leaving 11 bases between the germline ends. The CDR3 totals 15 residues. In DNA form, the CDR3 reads TGTGCCAGCAGTGAACCAGGGGCTCCGAACACTGAAGCTTTCTTT. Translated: CASSEPGAPNTEAFF.

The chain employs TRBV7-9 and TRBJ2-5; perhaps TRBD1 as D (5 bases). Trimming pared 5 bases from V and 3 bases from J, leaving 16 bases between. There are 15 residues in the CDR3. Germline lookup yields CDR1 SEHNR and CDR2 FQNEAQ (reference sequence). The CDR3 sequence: CASSRAVGVEETQYF. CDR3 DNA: TGTGCCAGCAGCCGTGCGGTAGGGGTAGAAGAGACCCAGTACTTC.

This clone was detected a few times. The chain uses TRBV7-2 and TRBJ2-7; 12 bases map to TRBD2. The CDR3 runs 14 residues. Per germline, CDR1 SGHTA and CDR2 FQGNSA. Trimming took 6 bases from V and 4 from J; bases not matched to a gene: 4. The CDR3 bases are TGTGCCAGCAGTAAACTAGCGGGGGGTTACGAGCAGTACTTC. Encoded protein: CASSKLAGGYEQYF.

The CDR3 here is CASSFNPRGLAGTHEQYF. The DNA of the CDR3 is TGTGCCAGCAGCTTTAACCCAAGGGGACTAGCGGGAACCCACGAGCAGTACTTC. The J gene is TRBJ2-7, the V gene TRBV11-2; 13 nucleotides align to TRBD2. The CDR3 loop spans 18 amino acids. The trim removed 3 bases at V and 5 bases at J, leaving 13 bases unmatched. Germline CDR1 is SGHAT and CDR2 is FQNNGV.

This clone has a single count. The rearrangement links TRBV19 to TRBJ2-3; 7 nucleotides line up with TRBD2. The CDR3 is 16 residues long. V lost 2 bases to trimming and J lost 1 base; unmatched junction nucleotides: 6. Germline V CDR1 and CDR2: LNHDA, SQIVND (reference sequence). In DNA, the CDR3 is TGTGCCAGTAGTATATGGTGGGAGGGCGGCACAGATACGCAGTATTTT. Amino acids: CASSIWWEGGTDTQYF.

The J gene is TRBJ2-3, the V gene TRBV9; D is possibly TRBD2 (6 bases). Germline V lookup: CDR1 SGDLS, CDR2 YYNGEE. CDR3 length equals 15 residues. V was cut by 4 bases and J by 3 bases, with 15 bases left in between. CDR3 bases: TGTGCCAGCAGCCGCCTAGGAGGGCGAACAGATACGCAGTATTTT. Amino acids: CASSRLGGRTDTQYF.

The CDR3 DNA reads TGTGCCAGCAGCCCTCTTACGGCCCAGGGGCAAGAAAAACTGTTTTTT. It encodes CASSPLTAQGQEKLFF. The chain is built from TRBV9 and TRBJ1-4; tentative D call: TRBD1 (6 bases). V gave up 4 bases and J gave up 8 bases, with 21 bases separating them. CDR1 is SGDLS, CDR2 YYNGEE, per germline. The CDR3 runs 16 residues.

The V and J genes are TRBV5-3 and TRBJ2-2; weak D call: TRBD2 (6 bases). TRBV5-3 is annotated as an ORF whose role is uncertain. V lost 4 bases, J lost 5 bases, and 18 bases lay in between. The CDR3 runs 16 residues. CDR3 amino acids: CARSQRLDSITGELFF. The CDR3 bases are TGTGCCAGAAGCCAAAGACTAGATTCCATTACCGGGGAGCTGTTTTTT.